Below, 29 T cell receptor beta chains from the same sample are listed, as sequenced in a study of shared clonotypes between healthy human individuals. The data were produced by immunoSEQ multiplex PCR, yet TCRdb's version contains in-frame clones alone and is incomplete. The table records a few million clones, more than 80% of them present only once. Sequencing was done on a sample of naive CD4+ T cells sorted from blood. As for subset: CD45RA+ positively selected. All receptors come from a man between 18 and 29 years old in good health.

The CDR3 DNA sequence: TGTGCCAGCAGCTTAGATCCCGTCCGCCGATTGTACTTC. It codes for CASSLDPVRRLYF. The chain has TRBV11-2 and TRBJ2-7; D ambiguous. The length of the CDR3 is 13 residues. V was trimmed by 0 bases and J by 12 bases, leaving 15 bases between them. In germline, CDR1 is SGHAT, CDR2 FQNNGV.

The chain links TRBV5-1 to TRBJ2-1; 7 nucleotides agree with TRBD2. This CDR3 has 16 residues. CDR1 is SGHRS, CDR2 YFSETQ, per germline. V trimming: 0 bases; J trimming: 6 bases; junction bases outside the gene matches: 9. This chain's CDR3 is CASSLAGGPGGNEQFF. The CDR3 DNA reads TGCGCCAGCAGCTTGGCGGGGGGACCCGGGGGCAATGAGCAGTTCTTC.

The CDR3 bases are TGTGCCAGCAGCGTAGACTGGGGGGGCACTGAAGCTTTCTTT. It specifies CASSVDWGGTEAFF. The rearrangement uses TRBV9 and TRBJ1-1; a possible D gene is TRBD1 (5 bases). Germline V lookup: CDR1 SGDLS, CDR2 YYNGEE. The CDR3 has 14 residues. V was trimmed by 0 bases and J by 4 bases, leaving 10 bases between them.

The chain couples TRBV2 to TRBJ2-5; D perhaps matches TRBD2 (6 bases). Trimming took 6 bases from V and 4 from J, leaving 18 bases between them. Germline V gives CDR1 SNHLY, CDR2 FYNNEI. The CDR3 is made up of 15 amino acids. CDR3 loop: CASRGTDFSGETQYF. CDR3 DNA: TGTGCCAGCAGGGGGACTGATTTCTCGGGAGAGACCCAGTACTTC.

The V call is TRBV30, the J call TRBJ2-5, with a weak D call TRBD1 (5 bases). Germline V gene data show CDR1 as GTSNPN and CDR2 as SVGIG (reference sequence). This CDR3 contains 15 residues. V was trimmed by 2 bases and J by 1 base, leaving 14 bases between them. DNA of the CDR3: TGTGCCTGGAGTAAAGCCAGGGCGGCCCAAGAGACCCAGTACTTC. The encoded protein is CAWSKARAAQETQYF.

The chain couples TRBV9 to TRBJ2-7; D remains ambiguous. Trimming shortened V by 0 bases and J by 6 bases, and 16 bases separated the two germline ends. The CDR3 sequence is 15 residues long. Germline CDR1 is SGDLS and CDR2 is YYNGEE. Here the CDR3 reads CASSVGVGKDGEQYF. The CDR3 nucleotides read TGTGCCAGCAGCGTAGGGGTAGGGAAAGACGGCGAGCAGTACTTC.

This clone appeared once. This chain connects TRBV7-3 to TRBJ2-5; D might be TRBD1 or TRBD2, each matching 5 bases. CDR3 length equals 13 residues. The V gene's germline CDR1 is SGHTA and CDR2 FQGTGA. V gave up 4 bases and J gave up 11 bases, with 17 bases separating them. Here the CDR3 DNA reads TGTGCCAGCAGCTCCTTCCTAATGGGGGAGCAGTACTTC. Its protein product is CASSSFLMGEQYF.

This clone occurred once. The chain has TRBV28 and TRBJ2-5; TRBD1 is a possible D gene (6 bases). The J call may not be correct, given that the DNA end is closer to TRBJ2-7. From germline, CDR1 is MDHEN and CDR2 SYDVKM. The CDR3 totals 14 residues. The CDR3 region is CASLSRGSHYEQYF. The CDR3 nucleotides read TGTGCCAGCCTCTCCAGGGGCAGCCACTACGAGCAGTACTTC.

The V call is TRBV30, the J call TRBJ1-3; TRBD1 is a possible D gene (5 bases). The CDR3 has 13 residues. The V gene lost 8 bases and the J gene lost 0 bases, with 11 bases spanning the gap. Germline V gene data show CDR1 as GTSNPN and CDR2 as SVGIG (reference sequence). Written as DNA, the CDR3 is TGTGCCCGCAGGGAGCACTCTGGAAACACCATATATTTT. Encoded protein: CARREHSGNTIYF.

The chain joins TRBV6-1 to TRBJ2-7, with D perhaps assigned TRBD1 or TRBD2 (5 bases each). CDR1 is MNHNS, CDR2 SASEGT, per germline. The CDR3 spans 15 residues. V was shortened by 5 bases and J by 0 bases, with 14 bases between the two germline ends. CDR3 amino acids: CASSRGEISSYEQYF. CDR3 DNA sequence: TGTGCCAGCAGTAGGGGAGAGATAAGCTCCTACGAGCAGTACTTC.

The chain employs TRBV7-8 and TRBJ2-7; TRBD1 matches at 8 bases. The junction had 4 bases not matched to a gene; V was cut back by 1 base and J by 2 bases. The CDR3 sequence is 15 residues long. Germline CDR1 is SGHVS and CDR2 is FQNEAQ. The CDR3 region is CASSLEQGATYEQYF. The CDR3 DNA is TGTGCCAGCAGCTTAGAGCAGGGGGCGACCTACGAGCAGTACTTC.

This CDR3 reads CASRTSGSKPYEQYF. CDR3 DNA sequence: TGTGCCAGCAGAACTAGCGGGAGCAAACCCTACGAGCAGTACTTC. V and J are TRBV6-5 and TRBJ2-7, with TRBD2 identical over 11 bases. The germline V gene encodes CDR1 MNHEY and CDR2 SVGAGI. The CDR3 loop spans 15 amino acids. With 6 bases clipped from V and 2 bases from J, the junction kept 6 bases outside the gene matches.

J is TRBJ2-2 and V is TRBV5-1, with D perhaps TRBD1 (7 bases). The CDR3 runs 15 residues. V was shortened by 3 bases and J by 4 bases, with 13 bases between the two germline ends. CDR1 and CDR2 (germline): SGHRS, YFSETQ. The CDR3 loop is CASSSRGASTGELFF. CDR3 DNA sequence: TGCGCCAGCAGCTCCAGGGGGGCGAGCACCGGGGAGCTGTTTTTT. Drawing the rest from reference TRBV5-1 and TRBJ2-2, the complete variable domain is KAGVTQTPRYLIKTRGQQVTLSCSPISGHRSVSWYQQTPGQGLQFLFEYFSETQRNKGNFPGRFSGRQFSNSRSEMNVSTLELGDSALYLCASSSRGASTGELFFGEGSRLTVL.

The chain is built from TRBV6-6 and TRBJ2-5; 7 bases are a match to TRBD1. Germline V gene data show CDR1 as MNHNY and CDR2 as SVGAGI (reference sequence). V lost 5 bases to trimming and J lost 1 base; unmatched junction nucleotides: 4. This CDR3 is built from 14 residues. This CDR3 reads CASSADRVQETQYF. The CDR3 coding sequence is TGTGCCAGCAGTGCAGACAGGGTCCAAGAGACCCAGTACTTC.

The chain joins TRBV28 to TRBJ1-1; D gene uncertain. This CDR3 contains 14 residues. Trimming stripped 5 bases from V and 3 bases from J, with 13 bases between. Germline V gene lookup returns CDR1 MDHEN and CDR2 SYDVKM. The CDR3 loop reads CASSGGLGDTEAFF. CDR3 in DNA: TGTGCCAGCAGTGGCGGTCTTGGGGACACTGAAGCTTTCTTT.

The J gene is TRBJ2-3, the V gene TRBV18, with TRBD2 matching 7 bases. V shed 6 bases and J 2 bases; nucleotides not matched to a gene: 5. CDR3 length: 14 residues. In germline, CDR1 is KGHSH, CDR2 LQKENI. The CDR3 here is CASSGLTHTDTQYF. The CDR3 region has the DNA TGTGCCAGCTCGGGACTAACTCACACAGATACGCAGTATTTT.

Details on this clone: This sample also contains other DNA sequences that code for the same CDR3. This rearrangement joins TRBV2 to TRBJ1-3, with TRBD1 matching 7 bases. The CDR3 is made up of 14 amino acids. V lost 6 bases and J lost 3; bases outside the gene matches: 5. Germline V gives CDR1 SNHLY, CDR2 FYNNEI. CDR3 DNA: TGTGCCAGCAGCCTACAGGGGAGTGGAAACACCATATATTTT. Translated: CASSLQGSGNTIYF. Filled out from reference TRBV2 and TRBJ1-3, the complete variable domain reads EPEVTQTPSHQVTQMGQEVILRCVPISNHLYFYWYRQILGQKVEFLVSFYNNEISEKSEIFDDQFSVERPDGSNFTLKIRSTKLEDSAMYFCASSLQGSGNTIYFGEGSWLTVV.

The chain has TRBV9 and TRBJ2-5; 7 bases match TRBD1. Germline V gene data show CDR1 as SGDLS and CDR2 as YYNGEE. The CDR3 length is 15 residues. V lost 3 bases and J lost 0; bases outside the gene matches: 5. CDR3 DNA: TGTGCCAGCAGCGCGACAGGGTTTTACCAAGAGACCCAGTACTTC. It is translated as CASSATGFYQETQYF.

The rearrangement links TRBV5-4 to TRBJ2-3; either TRBD1 or TRBD2 may supply D (6 bases each). Germline values: CDR1 SGHNT, CDR2 YYREEE (reference sequence). V lost 4 bases and J 6 bases, leaving 18 bases between the germline ends. The CDR3 is 15 residues long. Here the CDR3 reads CASSGIGGRVDTQYF. The DNA of the CDR3 is TGTGCCAGCAGCGGCATTGGGGGGCGAGTGGATACGCAGTATTTT.

The table lists this clone with a few counts. The chain recombines TRBV5-6 with TRBJ1-5; perhaps TRBD1 as D (5 bases). Trimming took off 0 bases at V and 6 bases at J, with 10 bases between the two ends. The CDR3 covers 14 residues. In germline, CDR1 is SGHDT, CDR2 YYEEEE. The CDR3 spells CASSLGQTIQPQHF. Here the CDR3 DNA reads TGTGCCAGCAGCTTGGGACAGACTATTCAGCCCCAGCATTTT.

The CDR3 bases are TGTGCCATCAGTGAGGGGACCCCTGGTGAGAATTCACCCCTCCACTTT. Its protein is CAISEGTPGENSPLHF. The chain combines TRBV10-3 with TRBJ1-6; D is possibly TRBD1 (5 bases). CDR1 is ENHRY and CDR2 is SYGVKD in the germline V gene. The CDR3 is 16 residues long. V lost 2 bases, J lost 7 bases, and 15 bases lay in between.

Of note for this clone: At the DNA level, this CDR3 is encoded by other sequences in the same sample as well. The rearrangement joins TRBV30 to TRBJ1-3; D unresolved. The V gene's germline CDR1 is GTSNPN and CDR2 SVGIG (reference sequence). The CDR3 has 15 amino acids. V was shortened by 0 bases and J by 3 bases, with 12 bases between the two germline ends. Here the CDR3 DNA reads TGTGCCTGGAGTGTACGTAAAGGGAGTGGAAACACCATATATTTT. Its protein product is CAWSVRKGSGNTIYF.

The chain uses TRBV28 and TRBJ1-4; perhaps TRBD1 as D (6 bases). Germline values: CDR1 MDHEN, CDR2 SYDVKM. The CDR3 spans 15 residues. Trimming cost V 6 bases and J 2 bases, with 13 bases left between them. In nucleotides, the CDR3 is TGTGCCAGCAGCTCAGGGGTGTGGACTAATGAAAAACTGTTTTTT. Amino acid sequence: CASSSGVWTNEKLFF. Supplemented by reference TRBV28 and TRBJ1-4, the full variable domain reads DVKVTQSSRYLVKRTGEKVFLECVQDMDHENMFWYRQDPGLGLRLIYFSYDVKMKEKGDIPEGYSVSREKKERFSLILESASTNQTSMYLCASSSGVWTNEKLFFGSGTQLSVL.

This rearrangement joins TRBV6-5 to TRBJ2-3; perhaps D is TRBD1 or TRBD2 (5 bases each). This CDR3 has 15 residues. CDR1 is MNHEY and CDR2 is SVGAGI in the germline V gene. V was clipped by 6 bases and J by 2 bases, with 15 bases between them. CDR3 nucleotide sequence: TGTGCCAGCAGCAACCGAGGGACCGCCACAGATACGCAGTATTTT. Translating it yields CASSNRGTATDTQYF.

In regard to this clone: Other DNA sequences within the sample encode an identical CDR3. The genes are TRBV2 and TRBJ2-1; maybe TRBD1 (5 bases). Germline assignment: CDR1 SNHLY and CDR2 FYNNEI. The CDR3 length is 15 residues. V lost 4 bases to trimming and J lost 4 bases, with 14 bases between them. CDR3 loop: CASSVPAGPYNEQFF. CDR3 nucleotides: TGTGCCAGCAGTGTTCCGGCAGGGCCTTACAATGAGCAGTTCTTC.

On this clone itself: Other nucleotide sequences in the sample specify the same CDR3. The chain employs TRBV6-5 and TRBJ2-6; D is unclear. The germline CDR1 and CDR2 sequences are MNHEY and SVGAGI. V shed 6 bases and J shed 1 base, with 4 bases lying between them. This CDR3 comprises 13 residues. In DNA form, the CDR3 reads TGTGCCAGCAGGGGTTCTGGGGCCAACGTCCTGACTTTC. The encoded protein is CASRGSGANVLTF.

The chain is built from TRBV6-6 and TRBJ2-7; 8 bases match TRBD2. V shed 0 bases, J shed 5 bases, and the junction held 3 bases outside the gene matches. Looked up from germline, CDR1 is MNHNY and CDR2 is SVGAGI (reference sequence). The CDR3 is 14 residues long. The CDR3 loop is CASSYSSGRDEQYF. In DNA form, the CDR3 reads TGTGCCAGCAGTTACTCAAGCGGGAGAGACGAGCAGTACTTC.

The chain combines TRBV5-1 with TRBJ1-4; D ambiguous. The V gene lost 4 bases and the J gene lost 2 bases, with 12 bases spanning the gap. Germline CDR1 SGHRS, CDR2 YFSETQ. This CDR3 region has 15 residues. The CDR3 bases are TGCGCCAGCAGCGGTCCCATGGGGACTAATGAAAAACTGTTTTTT. Translated, it gives CASSGPMGTNEKLFF.

The chain links TRBV15 to TRBJ1-1, with TRBD1 matching 8 bases. This CDR3 spans 12 amino acids. Per the germline V gene, CDR1 is LNHNV and CDR2 is YYDKDF (reference sequence). The V segment lost 5 bases and the J segment 11 bases; nucleotides outside the gene matches: 7. CDR3 in DNA: TGTGCCACCAGCGGACAGGGAAGGAGGGCTTTCTTT. This sequence encodes CATSGQGRRAFF.